The 25 T cell receptor beta chains in this list originate from one sample, sequenced in a study of post-analysis software for immune sequencing data. No antigens are known for them. Tagging with unique molecular identifiers was a feature of the TCR beta cDNA libraries. TCRdb recomputed calls from the PCR reads with MiXCR, one row per CDR3 protein. The sample carries about 770,000 distinct CDR3 sequences, more than 45% recorded once. Points from the study as a whole: When patients were compared with controls, about 5 TRBV segments were more frequent, TRBV5-6, TRBV5-1 and TRBV20-1 among them.

The sequencing sample was made of blood. Source of these receptors: a girl between 10 and 17 years old with multiple sclerosis.

This clonotype was counted only a few times. V is TRBV4-1 and J is TRBJ2-7; no definite D call. The CDR3 runs 15 residues. V lost 0 bases, J lost 3 bases, and 12 bases lay in between. The germline CDR1 and CDR2 sequences are MGHRA and YSYEKL. In DNA, the CDR3 is TGCGCCAGCAGCCAAGACCAGGTGTTGGGCTACGAGCAGTACTTC. This sequence encodes CASSQDQVLGYEQYF.

The J gene is TRBJ2-7, the V gene TRBV7-2; maybe TRBD2 (5 bases). Trimming stripped 0 bases from V and 6 bases from J, with 9 bases between. Germline CDR1 is SGHTA and CDR2 is FQGNSA. CDR3 length equals 13 residues. The CDR3 coding sequence is TGTGCCAGCAGCTTAGCTCCGACTACCGAGCAGTACTTC. Its translation is CASSLAPTTEQYF.

The chain links TRBV29-1 to TRBJ2-7, with D possibly being TRBD1 (6 bases). V was pared by 5 bases and J by 7 bases, with 21 bases between. The CDR3 is 14 residues long. The germline V gene encodes CDR1 SQVTM and CDR2 ANQGSEA. The CDR3 DNA reads TGCAGCGTTTACCCAGGGGAAGTTTACAATGAGCAGTACTTC. It specifies CSVYPGEVYNEQYF.

The V call is TRBV13, the J call TRBJ1-1; 9 bases fit TRBD1. With V trimmed by 4 bases and J by 9 bases, 3 bases remained unmatched. CDR1 and CDR2 from the germline V gene are PRHDT and FYEKMQ (reference sequence). This CDR3 contains 12 residues. The CDR3 DNA sequence: TGTGCCAGCAGCTCCGGGACAGGGCAAGCTTTCTTT. This translates into CASSSGTGQAFF.

The chain links TRBV12-3 or TRBV12-4 to TRBJ2-7; tentative D call: TRBD2 (5 bases). Trimming removed 5 bases at V and 3 bases at J, with 17 bases between. The CDR3 has 15 residues. The CDR3 spells CASSQADKISYEQYF. CDR3 nucleotides: TGTGCCAGCAGTCAAGCGGATAAGATTAGCTACGAGCAGTACTTC.

This clonotype turned up a few times. V usage is TRBV7-6 and J usage is TRBJ1-2; no definite D call. The V gene's germline CDR1 is SGHVS and CDR2 FNYEAQ. V was pared by 5 bases and J by 6 bases, with 19 bases between. The CDR3 length is 15 residues. For the CDR3, the DNA is TGTGCCAGCAGCCCCCGGATTCCCACGAGCCATGGCTACACCTTC. This codes for CASSPRIPTSHGYTF.

On this clonotype: Germline and junction disagree at one end, which may indicate a read error. The chain has TRBV29-1 and TRBJ1-1; tentative D call: TRBD1 (6 bases). The germline gives CDR1 SQVTM, CDR2 ANQGSEA. The CDR3 totals 13 residues. CDR3 in DNA: TGCAGCGGCTCGACAGGAGGCGGCACTGGAGCTTTCTTT. It is translated as CSGSTGGGTGAFF.

This sequence joins TRBV4-3 and TRBJ2-4, with 9 bases that match TRBD1. Losses at the gene ends were 1 base for V and 9 bases for J; bases not matched to a gene: 4. CDR3 length equals 14 residues. The V gene's germline CDR1 is LGHNA and CDR2 YSLEER. In DNA, the CDR3 is TGCGCCAGCAGCCAAGGGACAGGGGTCGTCATTCAGTACTTC. It yields the protein CASSQGTGVVIQYF.

This clonotype turned up a few times. This sequence joins TRBV7-9 and TRBJ2-5; no clear D. This CDR3 has 13 residues. V gave up 1 base and J gave up 5 bases, with 8 bases separating them. Germline CDR1 reads SEHNR; CDR2 reads FQNEAQ (reference sequence). CDR3 loop: CASSLESFETQYF. In DNA, the CDR3 is TGTGCCAGCAGCTTAGAGAGTTTTGAGACCCAGTACTTC.

This chain uses TRBV11-3 with TRBJ2-1; D is unresolved. The ends were cut back, 5 bases at V and 5 bases at J, with 16 bases in the middle. This CDR3 has 15 amino acids. CDR1 is SGHNT, CDR2 YENEEA, per germline. In DNA, the CDR3 is TGTGCCAGCAGCCCGGGCAGGTTTTCGAACAATGAGCAGTTCTTC. Its protein is CASSPGRFSNNEQFF.

CDR3 DNA: TGTGCCAGCAGCTCGGACACCGGGACTAGCGGAACCAATGAGCAGTTCTTC. Its translation is CASSSDTGTSGTNEQFF. This chain uses TRBV5-6 with TRBJ2-1; 11 positions match TRBD2. CDR3 length: 17 amino acids. CDR1 is SGHDT and CDR2 is YYEEEE in the germline V gene. V lost 3 bases to trimming and J lost 6 bases; unmatched junction nucleotides: 11.

The gene calls are TRBV9 and TRBJ2-7, with 14 positions matching TRBD2. The ends lost 0 bases at V and 6 bases at J; junction bases unmatched: 5. The CDR3 is 16 amino acids. Germline CDR1 reads SGDLS; CDR2 reads YYNGEE. CDR3 loop: CASSVDGTSGRGEQYF. CDR3 sequence (DNA): TGTGCCAGCAGCGTAGATGGGACTAGCGGGAGAGGCGAGCAGTACTTC.

This chain connects TRBV19 to TRBJ2-7, with D possibly TRBD1 on 6 matching bases. This CDR3 has 13 residues. Germline V gene data show CDR1 as LNHDA and CDR2 as SQIVND (reference sequence). Trimming removed 5 bases from V and 5 bases from J, with 13 bases in between. In nucleotides, the CDR3 is TGTGCCAGTAGTCCCCCAGGGGCCCACGAGCAGTACTTC. Translating it yields CASSPPGAHEQYF.

The V gene is TRBV27, the J gene TRBJ1-5; 8 nucleotides agree with TRBD1. Looked up from germline, CDR1 is MNHEY and CDR2 is SMNVEV (reference sequence). The CDR3 has 16 residues. With 5 bases clipped from V and 6 bases from J, the junction kept 12 bases outside the gene matches. The CDR3 DNA is TGTGCCAGCAGTGCCCGGGACAGGTTTAATGGTCAGCCCCAGCATTTT. It yields the protein CASSARDRFNGQPQHF.

The gene calls are TRBV12-3 or TRBV12-4 and TRBJ2-1; the D call may be TRBD1 or TRBD2 (5 bases each). The V and J ends lost 5 bases and 0 bases respectively, with 17 bases between them. The length of the CDR3 is 17 residues. For the CDR3, the DNA is TGTGCCAGCAGTGGGACGATTGGCTGGAACTCCTACAATGAGCAGTTCTTC. It specifies CASSGTIGWNSYNEQFF.

The gene calls are TRBV25-1 and TRBJ2-5, with unresolved D. Near its end, the DNA agrees better with TRBJ2-7, so the J call may be wrong. CDR3 length: 14 residues. Germline V gene lookup returns CDR1 MGHDK and CDR2 SYGVNS. The CDR3: CASSEIGPNCEQYF. The DNA for the CDR3 is TGTGCCAGCAGTGAAATTGGTCCGAACTGCGAGCAGTACTTC.

The chain carries TRBV5-1 and TRBJ2-7; TRBD1 aligns across 10 bases. The V gene end was trimmed by 4 bases and the J gene end by 7 bases; junction bases not matched to a gene: 14. The CDR3 length is 16 residues. Germline CDR1 and CDR2: SGHRS and YFSETQ. CDR3 in DNA: TGCGCCAGCAGCACCGGACAGGGGGAACCTCTCCGGGAGCAGTACTTC. Its protein is CASSTGQGEPLREQYF.

The table lists this clonotype with a few counts. The chain has TRBV9 and TRBJ2-1; TRBD2 might be the D (5 bases). This CDR3 is built from 12 residues. Deletions cut 4 bases from V and 9 bases from J, with 11 bases between. CDR1 is SGDLS, CDR2 YYNGEE, per germline. CDR3 nucleotide sequence: TGTGCCAGCAGCTTACTAGAGGCTGAGCAGTTCTTC. Residues: CASSLLEAEQFF.

This chain joins TRBV29-1 and TRBJ2-3, with D tentatively TRBD2 (5 bases). Between the trimmed V and J ends, which lost 4 bases and 8 bases, there was a span of 13 bases. Germline CDR1 is SQVTM and CDR2 is ANQGSEA. CDR3 length equals 12 residues. CDR3: CSVVRAKGTQYF. CDR3 DNA: TGCAGCGTTGTGAGGGCCAAGGGTACGCAGTATTTT.

This clonotype was recorded a few times. The chain carries TRBV27 and TRBJ2-7, with 14 bases lining up with TRBD2. Germline trimming cut 5 bases from V and 3 bases from J; bases unmatched to any gene: 6. This CDR3 comprises 16 residues. CDR1 MNHEY and CDR2 SMNVEV come from the germline V gene (reference sequence). CDR3 region: CASSPVGLAGGYEQYF. CDR3 sequence (DNA): TGTGCCAGCAGTCCCGTCGGACTAGCGGGAGGCTACGAGCAGTACTTC.

The chain has TRBV24-1 and TRBJ2-1; 9 nucleotides agree with TRBD1. Germline lookup yields CDR1 KGHDR and CDR2 SFDVKD. The CDR3 extends over 15 amino acids. J gave up 13 bases and V 4 bases, and 13 bases lay outside the gene matches. The CDR3 is CATSDRGQGRETQFF. CDR3 sequence (DNA): TGTGCCACCAGTGACCGCGGACAGGGGAGGGAGACCCAGTTCTTC.

This sequence joins TRBV24-1 and TRBJ2-6; 7 bases align to TRBD1. The germline CDR1 and CDR2 sequences are KGHDR and SFDVKD. The CDR3 consists of 17 residues. Unmatched junction bases numbered 14, after V lost 12 bases and J lost 1 base. CDR3 in amino acids: CAPLPRDSLSGANVLTF. The CDR3 coding sequence is TGTGCCCCTCTTCCCAGGGACAGCCTTTCTGGGGCCAACGTCCTGACTTTC.

The sample holds one count of this clonotype. The rearrangement uses TRBV5-1 and TRBJ1-1; tentative D call: TRBD1 (5 bases). Germline V gene sequence: CDR1 SGHRS, CDR2 YFSETQ. Deletions cut 5 bases from V and 3 bases from J, with 14 bases between. This CDR3 comprises 14 residues. CDR3 protein: CASRRGAGDTEAFF. DNA for the CDR3: TGCGCCAGCAGACGAGGGGCCGGGGACACTGAAGCTTTCTTT.

The chain employs TRBV3-1 and TRBJ2-1; perhaps D is TRBD1 or TRBD2 (5 bases each). Germline V CDR1 and CDR2: LGHDT, YNNKEL (reference sequence). Trimming took 1 base from V and 10 from J, leaving 14 bases between them. The CDR3 spans 14 residues. The CDR3 nucleotides read TGTGCCAGCAGCCAAGGCGAGGGGAGTAGGGAGCAGTTCTTC. It yields the protein CASSQGEGSREQFF.

The chain combines TRBV29-1 with TRBJ1-6, with a weak D call TRBD1 (6 bases). The CDR3 is 13 amino acids. V was trimmed by 6 bases and J by 10 bases, leaving 16 bases between them. Germline V gene data show CDR1 as SQVTM and CDR2 as ANQGSEA. CDR3 in amino acids: CSVRTGNRSPLHF. DNA for the CDR3: TGCAGCGTGAGAACAGGGAACCGGTCACCCCTCCACTTT.